This entry lists 28 T cell receptor beta chains sequenced from one sample in a study of identical twins. MiXCR was run by TCRdb on the 5' RACE reads, yielding one entry per CDR3 protein. The sample yields 550,000 to 800,000 distinct CDR3 sequences, roughly 6.6% seen once. These data are also associated with another study on yellow fever vaccine responses in identical twins.

Source material: PBMCs. The receptors derive from a young woman in good health.

The gene calls are TRBV28 and TRBJ2-3, with unresolved D. V lost 5 bases and J lost 8, with 11 bases in between. This CDR3 comprises 12 residues. CDR1 and CDR2 (germline): MDHEN, SYDVKM. CDR3 coding DNA: TGTGCCAGCAGTACCAGTCCGGTTACGCAGTATTTT. This translates into CASSTSPVTQYF.

This clonotype was seen many times. This chain connects TRBV12-5 to TRBJ2-1; TRBD2 might be the D (6 bases). CDR3 size: 12 residues. CDR1 is LGHNT, CDR2 FRNRAP, per germline. CDR3 sequence (DNA): TGTGCCAGCGGGCTGGGGGGTAATGAGCAGTTCTTC. It translates to CASGLGGNEQFF.

This clonotype showed up many times. The chain recombines TRBV12-3 or TRBV12-4 with TRBJ2-3; maybe TRBD1 (6 bases). This CDR3 region has 16 residues. Trimming cost V 8 bases and J 0 bases, with 18 bases left between them. The CDR3 DNA reads TGTGCCAGCCGCCGAGGGGCAGGGGCTAGCACAGATACGCAGTATTTT. This codes for CASRRGAGASTDTQYF.

The V and J genes are TRBV20-1 and TRBJ1-1; 7 bases map to TRBD1. Germline assignment: CDR1 DFQATT and CDR2 SNEGSKA (reference sequence). With 3 bases clipped from V and 1 base from J, the junction kept 2 bases outside the gene matches. The CDR3 consists of 13 residues. CDR3 coding DNA: TGCAGTGCTAGGACAGGGAAGAACACTGAAGCTTTCTTT. Amino acids: CSARTGKNTEAFF.

The sample holds many counts of this clonotype. The chain couples TRBV2 to TRBJ1-1; D is unclear. The CDR3 is 14 amino acids. From germline, CDR1 is SNHLY and CDR2 FYNNEI. V gave up 8 bases and J gave up 4 bases, with 17 bases separating them. The CDR3 spells CASRQPGGGTEAFF. The CDR3 nucleotides read TGTGCCAGCCGGCAGCCGGGCGGAGGCACTGAAGCTTTCTTT.

This clonotype was observed a few times. V and J are TRBV12-3 or TRBV12-4 and TRBJ1-1; 10 nucleotides align to TRBD1. CDR3 length equals 15 residues. Trimming took 6 bases from V and 0 from J; bases not matched to a gene: 4. CDR3 bases: TGTGCCAGCAGCAACGGACAGGGGGTGAACACTGAAGCTTTCTTT. Translating it yields CASSNGQGVNTEAFF.

This clonotype was found a few times. V and J are TRBV29-1 and TRBJ2-3; a possible D gene is TRBD1 (5 bases). The germline V and J ends were trimmed by 7 bases and 4 bases, with 24 bases remaining between them. The CDR3 length is 16 residues. Germline-derived CDR1 and CDR2 are SQVTM and ANQGSEA. In DNA, the CDR3 is TGCAGCGCAACACCTTTTCTTCAGGGAAGTTCAGATACGCAGTATTTT. Amino acid sequence: CSATPFLQGSSDTQYF.

This clonotype was seen more than once but under ten times. The chain carries TRBV5-1 and TRBJ2-7; 7 bases are a match to TRBD1. CDR1 and CDR2 (germline): SGHRS, YFSETQ. The J segment lost 0 bases and the V segment lost 6 bases, leaving 6 bases of the junction unmatched. The CDR3 length is 14 residues. CDR3 sequence (DNA): TGCGCCAGCACGTTTCGACAGGGCTCCTACGAGCAGTACTTC. This encodes CASTFRQGSYEQYF. The entire variable domain, with the rest obtained from reference TRBV5-1 and TRBJ2-7, is as follows: KAGVTQTPRYLIKTRGQQVTLSCSPISGHRSVSWYQQTPGQGLQFLFEYFSETQRNKGNFPGRFSGRQFSNSRSEMNVSTLELGDSALYLCASTFRQGSYEQYFGPGTRLTVT.

This clonotype occurred many times. This chain connects TRBV29-1 to TRBJ2-2, with D possibly being TRBD2 (6 bases). Trimming left V 5 bases short and J 2 bases short, with 12 bases between. Germline CDR1 and CDR2: SQVTM and ANQGSEA. This CDR3 is 14 amino acids long. The CDR3 sequence: CSVLDYPNTGELFF. The CDR3 DNA reads TGCAGCGTTCTGGACTACCCAAACACCGGGGAGCTGTTTTTT.

This clonotype came up many times. The V and J genes are TRBV7-6 and TRBJ2-1; a possible D gene is TRBD1 (6 bases). CDR1 is SGHVS, CDR2 FNYEAQ, per germline. The CDR3 is 16 amino acids. Trimming stripped 3 bases from V and 3 bases from J, with 15 bases between. The CDR3 here is CASSFMAGVVYNEQFF. The CDR3 bases are TGTGCCAGCAGCTTTATGGCAGGGGTTGTCTACAATGAGCAGTTCTTC.

This CDR3 reads CSADAAGVSPDTQYF. CDR3 sequence (DNA): TGCAGTGCTGACGCAGCGGGAGTCTCCCCAGATACGCAGTATTTT. The chain joins TRBV20-1 to TRBJ2-3, with TRBD2 matching 8 bases. The CDR3 loop spans 15 amino acids. Germline V gives CDR1 DFQATT, CDR2 SNEGSKA (reference sequence). The J segment lost 4 bases and the V segment lost 5 bases, leaving 11 bases of the junction unmatched.

This clonotype was detected a few times. The V and J genes are TRBV20-1 and TRBJ2-1, with TRBD2 matching over 8 bases. This CDR3 comprises 16 residues. Germline V CDR1 and CDR2: DFQATT, SNEGSKA (reference sequence). The V gene end was trimmed by 2 bases and the J gene end by 1 base; junction bases not matched to a gene: 7. The CDR3 DNA follows: TGCAGTGCTAGACTAGCGGGTACACCTTCCTACAATGAGCAGTTCTTC. Protein sequence: CSARLAGTPSYNEQFF.

In its sample, this clonotype was seen many times. This chain joins TRBV27 and TRBJ2-4, with TRBD2 matching over 13 bases. CDR1 is MNHEY and CDR2 is SMNVEV in the germline V gene (reference sequence). The CDR3 consists of 16 residues. V gave up 4 bases and J gave up 9 bases; unmatched junction bases: 9. DNA of the CDR3: TGTGCCAGCAGTTACGCCGGACTAGCGGGAGCGGGCATTCAGTACTTC. Protein sequence: CASSYAGLAGAGIQYF.

In this sample, this clonotype turned up a few times. The chain couples TRBV5-1 to TRBJ2-5; 8 nucleotides align to TRBD2. CDR1 is SGHRS and CDR2 is YFSETQ in the germline V gene. The V and J ends lost 5 bases and 4 bases, in that order; junction bases with no gene match: 10. This CDR3 is 15 amino acids long. CDR3 loop: CASSATSGRGETQYF. The CDR3 DNA is TGCGCCAGCAGTGCTACCAGCGGGAGAGGAGAGACCCAGTACTTC.

This clonotype was recorded at least ten times. The chain is built from TRBV29-1 and TRBJ2-5; 9 nucleotides line up with TRBD1. V lost 7 bases, J lost 5 bases, and 8 bases stayed unmatched. CDR1 is SQVTM, CDR2 ANQGSEA, per germline. The CDR3 extends over 13 amino acids. The CDR3 DNA reads TGCAGCGAGGGACAGGGACGGCGGGAGACCCAGTACTTC. Its protein is CSEGQGRRETQYF. Full variable domain (rest looked up from reference TRBV29-1 and TRBJ2-5): SAVISQKPSRDICQRGTSLTIQCQVDSQVTMMFWYRQQPGQSLTLIATANQGSEATYESGFVIDKFPISRPNLTFSTLTVSNMSPEDSSIYLCSEGQGRRETQYFGPGTRLLVL.

The table lists this clonotype with a few counts. The chain combines TRBV7-9 with TRBJ2-3; D unclear. V gave up 3 bases and J gave up 0 bases, with 10 bases separating them. This CDR3 comprises 15 residues. Germline V gene data show CDR1 as SEHNR and CDR2 as FQNEAQ (reference sequence). Here the CDR3 reads CASSFGPQSTDTQYF. The CDR3 coding sequence is TGTGCCAGCAGCTTCGGACCCCAAAGCACAGATACGCAGTATTTT.

This clonotype has ten or more counts. The gene calls are TRBV5-5 and TRBJ2-3; D is ambiguous. There are 13 residues in the CDR3. CDR1 and CDR2 (germline): SGHKS, YYEKEE (reference sequence). V was shortened by 3 bases and J by 1 base, with 6 bases between the two germline ends. CDR3 region: CASSWAGTDTQYF. The CDR3 DNA reads TGTGCCAGCAGCTGGGCGGGCACAGATACGCAGTATTTT.

This clonotype was seen more than once but under ten times. The CDR3 region is CATRQVKEAFF. CDR3 DNA sequence: TGTGCCACCAGACAGGTGAAAGAAGCTTTCTTT. V and J are TRBV11-3 and TRBJ1-1, with a weak D call TRBD1 (6 bases). Germline CDR1 is SGHNT and CDR2 is YENEEA. V lost 10 bases, J lost 8 bases, and 14 bases lay in between. This CDR3 spans 11 amino acids.

This clonotype was observed a few times. V is TRBV4-2 and J is TRBJ2-7, with D possibly called TRBD1 or TRBD2 (5 bases each). CDR1 LGHNA and CDR2 YNFKEQ come from the germline V gene. CDR3 size: 16 residues. Trimming stripped 4 bases from V and 0 bases from J, with 16 bases between. The CDR3 DNA follows: TGTGCCAGCAGCCGATTCGGGACGGATGGCTCCTACGAGCAGTACTTC. Encoded protein: CASSRFGTDGSYEQYF.

This clonotype was found many times. This chain uses TRBV5-1 with TRBJ2-1, with 7 bases aligning to TRBD2. The CDR3 covers 13 residues. Germline V gene sequence: CDR1 SGHRS, CDR2 YFSETQ. Germline trimming cut 4 bases from V and 14 bases from J; bases unmatched to any gene: 12. The CDR3 is CASSGSSGSLEFF. CDR3 coding DNA: TGCGCCAGCAGCGGTTCTAGCGGAAGTCTCGAGTTCTTC.

The chain couples TRBV19 to TRBJ2-5, with 8 bases matching TRBD1. Germline V gene data show CDR1 as LNHDA and CDR2 as SQIVND (reference sequence). The CDR3 runs 15 residues. With 6 bases clipped from V and 2 bases from J, the junction kept 8 bases outside the gene matches. The CDR3, as DNA: TGTGCCAGTAGCAACCGGGACAGGTATCAAGAGACCCAGTACTTC. Its protein is CASSNRDRYQETQYF.

This clonotype was seen many times. The chain has TRBV5-1 and TRBJ1-1; TRBD1 aligns across 10 bases. The CDR3 has 16 residues. The V gene end was trimmed by 4 bases and the J gene end by 3 bases; junction bases not matched to a gene: 9. CDR1 is SGHRS, CDR2 YFSETQ, per germline. The CDR3 here is CASSLGTGEVDTEAFF. CDR3 nucleotides: TGCGCCAGCAGCCTGGGGACAGGGGAAGTGGACACTGAAGCTTTCTTT.

The chain recombines TRBV7-9 with TRBJ2-1; D unresolved. V was cut by 6 bases and J by 6 bases, with 12 bases left in between. Germline CDR1 reads SEHNR; CDR2 reads FQNEAQ (reference sequence). The CDR3 loop spans 13 amino acids. The CDR3 DNA follows: TGTGCCAGCAGATCTCCCTCTAGCAATGAGCAGTTCTTC. This codes for CASRSPSSNEQFF.

This chain links TRBV10-3 with TRBJ2-3; D is perhaps TRBD2 (6 bases). This CDR3 spans 13 amino acids. Germline V gives CDR1 ENHRY, CDR2 SYGVKD. Trimming pared 10 bases from V and 1 base from J, leaving 12 bases between. CDR3 nucleotides: TGTGCCACCACGGGAGCGGGCACAGATACGCAGTATTTT. This encodes CATTGAGTDTQYF.

This clonotype was seen more than once but under ten times. The chain links TRBV12-5 to TRBJ1-3; 7 bases are shared with TRBD1. Germline CDR1 reads LGHNT; CDR2 reads FRNRAP. V gave up 4 bases and J gave up 0 bases; unmatched junction bases: 6. There are 16 residues in the CDR3. CDR3 sequence reads: CASGSGTDYSGNTIYF. The CDR3 DNA reads as TGTGCTAGTGGTTCCGGGACAGACTACTCTGGAAACACCATATATTTT. The full variable domain, rest sourced from reference TRBV12-5 and TRBJ1-3, is DARVTQTPRHKVTEMGQEVTMRCQPILGHNTVFWYRQTMMQGLELLAYFRNRAPLDDSGMPKDRFSAEMPDATLATLKIQPSEPRDSAVYFCASGSGTDYSGNTIYFGEGSWLTVV.

In its sample, this clonotype was seen many times. The V call is TRBV20-1, the J call TRBJ1-1; 7 bases match TRBD1. CDR1 DFQATT and CDR2 SNEGSKA come from the germline V gene (reference sequence). V lost 7 bases and J lost 5; bases outside the gene matches: 7. CDR3 length: 12 amino acids. The CDR3 region has the DNA TGCAGTGACCGACAGGGAAGGACTGAAGCTTTCTTT. It specifies CSDRQGRTEAFF.

The rearrangement links TRBV29-1 to TRBJ2-1; the match to TRBD2 covers 9 bases. The CDR3 totals 15 residues. V trimming: 8 bases; J trimming: 4 bases; junction bases outside the gene matches: 12. Germline lookup yields CDR1 SQVTM and CDR2 ANQGSEA. In nucleotides, the CDR3 is TGCAGCATGAGAGGGACTAGCCATTCGTACAATGAGCAGTTCTTC. It specifies CSMRGTSHSYNEQFF.

There are a few counts of this clonotype. This rearrangement joins TRBV5-1 to TRBJ2-7; D is perhaps TRBD1 (5 bases). The CDR3 sequence is 14 residues long. CDR1 and CDR2 from the germline V gene are SGHRS and YFSETQ. V lost 4 bases to trimming and J lost 2 bases, with 13 bases between them. CDR3 bases: TGCGCCAGCAGCGACCCAGGGCCCCCCTACGAGCAGTACTTC. Amino acids: CASSDPGPPYEQYF. The whole variable domain, remainder taken from reference TRBV5-1 and TRBJ2-7, is KAGVTQTPRYLIKTRGQQVTLSCSPISGHRSVSWYQQTPGQGLQFLFEYFSETQRNKGNFPGRFSGRQFSNSRSEMNVSTLELGDSALYLCASSDPGPPYEQYFGPGTRLTVT.